This T cell receptor beta chain is from a study of blood T cell repertoires in COVID-19. Study as a whole: The United States, Italy and Spain provided the acute and convalescent COVID-19 samples. Nucleic acid was either cDNA or gDNA, and it came from T cells, B-cell-depleted T cells, or PBMCs.

Original processing notes: How many nucleated cells were present was estimated from reference gene primer amplification. Assay: immunoSEQ multiplex PCR; the TCRdb copy retains only in-frame clones and omits some. V, J and clone size are those of that table, while D and trimming were read from the DNA. The sample yields about 90,000 clones, over 75% seen once. This CDR3 has 17 amino acids. Germline V lookup: CDR1 SGDLS, CDR2 YYNGEE. With 2 bases removed from V and 1 base from J, the gap between germline ends came to 18 bases. The sequence derives from a human donor in a cohort sampled during active COVID-19. The sample comprised peripheral blood. This chain joins TRBV9 and TRBJ2-5; D perhaps matches TRBD1 (6 bases). The CDR3 bases are TGTGCCAGCAGCGTCTCGCTCGGACAGCCGGGCCAAGAGACCCAGTACTTC. Amino acids: CASSVSLGQPGQETQYF. Using reference TRBV9 and TRBJ2-5 for the parts outside the CDR3, the full variable domain is DSGVTQTPKHLITATGQRVTLRCSPRSGDLSVYWYQQSLDQGLQFLIQYYNGEERAKGNILERFSAQQFPDLHSELNLSSLELGDSALYFCASSVSLGQPGQETQYFGPGTRLLVL.